The rows below give T cell receptor beta chains drawn from one sample of a study of immune evolution from preneoplasia to lung adenocarcinoma. The data were produced by immunoSEQ multiplex PCR, yet TCRdb's version contains in-frame clones alone and is incomplete. The data hold approximately 14,000 clones, with 81% observed a single time. The sample taken for sequencing was FFPE minimally invasive lung adenocarcinoma tissue. These receptors all come from a person aged 55-85 years with lung adenocarcinoma. CDR3s include the opening cysteine and the closing phenylalanine or tryptophan. A D gene is named only where the DNA matches it firmly. Size is stated for part of the rows, as once, few or many counts, or as a class when the clone is expanded.

CDR3	DNA	D	size	V	J
CAWSMSSPGTDTQYF	TGTGCCTGGAGTATGAGTAGTCCGGGTACAGATACGCAGTATTTT	NA	once	TRBV30	TRBJ2-3
CASSIAGSRNEKLFF	TGTGCCAGTAGTATCGCCGGGAGCCGAAACGAAAAACTGTTTTTT	NA	NA	TRBV19	TRBJ1-4
CASSPGQDNEQFF	TGTGCCAGCTCACCGGGACAGGACAATGAGCAGTTCTTC	TRBD1	NA	TRBV18	TRBJ2-1
CASSWTSGSNEQFF	TGTGCCAGCAGCTGGACTAGCGGGAGTAATGAGCAGTTCTTC	TRBD2	NA	TRBV9	TRBJ2-1
CASSEFPGGTTYNSPLHF	TGTGCCAGCAGTGAATTTCCAGGGGGTACGACCTATAATTCACCCCTCCACTTT	TRBD1	NA	TRBV6-1	TRBJ1-6
CANRGWQGADTEAFF	TGTGCCAACCGCGGGTGGCAGGGGGCGGACACTGAAGCTTTCTTT	TRBD1	NA	TRBV5-8	TRBJ1-1
CASSYYQGYGYTF	TGCGCCAGCAGCTATTATCAGGGGTATGGCTACACCTTC	NA	NA	TRBV5-1	TRBJ1-2
CASSPPGQGSYEQYF	TGTGCCAGCAGTCCTCCGGGACAGGGGTCCTACGAGCAGTACTTC	TRBD1	NA	TRBV5-6	TRBJ2-7
CASSLSGLGNEKLFF	TGTGCCAGCAGCTTATCCGGCTTGGGTAATGAAAAACTGTTTTTT	NA	NA	TRBV7-2	TRBJ1-4
CASSKEDLWYQETQYF	TGTGCCAGCAGCAAAGAGGACCTATGGTACCAAGAGACCCAGTACTTC	NA	NA	TRBV21-1	TRBJ2-5
CAWSPLRVNEQFF	TGTGCCTGGAGTCCTCTGAGGGTCAATGAGCAGTTCTTC	NA	NA	TRBV30	TRBJ2-1
CASSSVGGAGYTF	TGTGCCAGCAGCTCAGTCGGGGGCGCAGGCTACACCTTC	NA	NA	TRBV7-6	TRBJ1-2
CASSLGLAGTYEQYF	TGTGCCAGCAGTCTCGGACTAGCGGGAACCTACGAGCAGTACTTC	TRBD2	NA	TRBV28	TRBJ2-7
CASSPIMTTGTGGEKLFF	TGTGCCAGCAGTCCTATAATGACAACCGGGACAGGGGGAGAAAAACTGTTTTTT	TRBD1	NA	TRBV28	TRBJ1-4
CASSLADTGELFF	TGTGCCAGCAGCTTGGCGGACACCGGGGAGCTGTTTTTT	NA	NA	TRBV5-5	TRBJ2-2
CASRHTSNHEQYF	TGTGCCAGCAGACACACTAGTAACCACGAGCAGTACTTC	NA	NA	TRBV27	TRBJ2-7
CASSFPGTGNQPQHF	TGTGCCAGCAGTTTCCCCGGGACCGGCAATCAGCCCCAGCATTTT	NA	NA	TRBV28	TRBJ1-5
CASSLVGTEAFF	TGTGCCAGCAGCTTAGTGGGCACTGAAGCTTTCTTT	NA	NA	TRBV11-2	TRBJ1-1
CASSRDILNYGYTF	TGTGCCAGCAGCCGGGACATTCTTAACTATGGCTACACCTTC	NA	NA	TRBV9	TRBJ1-2
CASSDEGQGAGYGYTF	TGCGCCAGCAGCGACGAGGGACAGGGGGCAGGCTATGGCTACACCTTC	TRBD1	NA	TRBV5-1	TRBJ1-2
CASSPSSGGPYEQYF	TGTGCCAGCAGCCCCTCTAGCGGGGGTCCCTACGAGCAGTACTTC	TRBD2	NA	TRBV5-6	TRBJ2-7
CASSILTGGGYNEQFF	TGTGCCAGCAGTATCTTGACAGGGGGAGGATACAATGAGCAGTTCTTC	TRBD1	NA	TRBV27	TRBJ2-1
CASSQEVGGEKLFF	TGCGCCAGCAGCCAAGAGGTGGGTGGCGAAAAACTGTTTTTT	NA	NA	TRBV4-3	TRBJ1-4
CATMGRNTGELFF	TGTGCCACCATGGGACGGAACACCGGGGAGCTGTTTTTT	NA	once	TRBV2	TRBJ2-2
CASSTGQDDYGYTF	TGTGCCAGTAGTACGGGACAGGACGACTATGGCTACACCTTC	TRBD1	NA	TRBV19	TRBJ1-2
CASSFPLVTGTGSEAFF	TGTGCCAGCAGCTTTCCCCTTGTTACCGGGACAGGGTCTGAAGCTTTCTTT	TRBD1	NA	TRBV7-9	TRBJ1-1
CASSFSEYNSPLHF	TGTGCCAGCAGTTTTTCAGAGTATAATTCACCCCTCCACTTT	NA	NA	TRBV27	TRBJ1-6
CASSGSRGPYNEQFF	TGTGCCAGCAGTGGTTCGAGGGGGCCCTACAATGAGCAGTTCTTC	TRBD1	NA	TRBV6-1	TRBJ2-1
CASSLEGQKPQHF	TGTGCCAGCAGTTTGGAGGGGCAAAAGCCCCAGCATTTT	NA	NA	TRBV28	TRBJ1-5
CASSHGDANYEQYF	TGTGCCAGCAGCCACGGGGACGCCAACTACGAGCAGTACTTC	NA	few	TRBV7-9	TRBJ2-7
CASSPTTGDTGELFF	TGCGCCAGCAGCCCGACGACAGGGGACACCGGGGAGCTGTTTTTT	TRBD1	NA	TRBV5-1	TRBJ2-2
CASSWDRAGEKLFF	TGTGCCAGCAGCTGGGACAGGGCTGGTGAAAAACTGTTTTTT	TRBD1	NA	TRBV7-6	TRBJ1-4
CAWSSRTQNTEAFF	TGTGCCTGGAGTTCCAGGACACAGAACACTGAAGCTTTCTTT	NA	NA	TRBV30	TRBJ1-1
CASSPRDRATGELFF	TGTGCCAGCAGCCCCCGGGACAGAGCCACCGGGGAGCTGTTTTTT	TRBD1	NA	TRBV7-8	TRBJ2-2
CASSIGLETQYF	TGTGCCAGTAGTATCGGGTTGGAGACCCAGTACTTC	NA	NA	TRBV19	TRBJ2-5
CSVATGGFGGNTIYF	TGCAGCGTTGCGACAGGGGGGTTTGGTGGAAACACCATATATTTT	TRBD1	NA	TRBV29-1	TRBJ1-3
CASSLPTGGDQPQHF	TGTGCCAGCAGTTTACCTACAGGGGGCGATCAGCCCCAGCATTTT	TRBD1	NA	TRBV28	TRBJ1-5
CASSQDRPQYSGPFDEQYF	TGCGCCAGCAGCCAAGATCGCCCCCAGTATAGCGGGCCGTTTGACGAGCAGTACTTC	TRBD2	NA	TRBV4-1	TRBJ2-7
CASSQSAGNTGELFF	TGCGCCAGCAGCCAATCGGCGGGAAACACCGGGGAGCTGTTTTTT	NA	NA	TRBV4-3	TRBJ2-2
CASSSNIEGYEQYF	TGTGCCAGCAGCTCCAACATAGAAGGGTACGAGCAGTACTTC	NA	NA	TRBV9	TRBJ2-7
CASSLGLGQNTEAFF	TGTGCCAGCAGCTTGGGACTTGGACAGAACACTGAAGCTTTCTTT	NA	NA	TRBV5-5	TRBJ1-1
CASIQDSSTDTQYF	TGCGCCAGCATCCAAGACAGTAGCACAGATACGCAGTATTTT	NA	NA	TRBV4-3	TRBJ2-3
CASSLTTGGYEQYF	TGTGCCAGCAGCCTCACGACAGGGGGCTACGAGCAGTACTTC	TRBD1	NA	TRBV7-6	TRBJ2-7
CAISESRQGPFF	TGTGCCATCAGTGAGTCTCGACAGGGCCCGTTCTTC	TRBD1	NA	TRBV10-3	TRBJ2-1
CASSLDRATNYGYTF	TGCGCCAGCAGCTTGGACAGGGCCACTAACTATGGCTACACCTTC	NA	NA	TRBV5-1	TRBJ1-2
CASSIDRELFF	TGTGCCAGTAGTATAGACAGGGAGCTGTTTTTT	NA	few	TRBV19	TRBJ2-2
CASSHRGGPNTGELFF	TGCGCCAGCAGCCACCGCGGGGGACCCAACACCGGGGAGCTGTTTTTT	TRBD2	NA	TRBV4-1	TRBJ2-2
CASSQELAGERGELFF	TGCGCCAGCAGCCAAGAATTAGCGGGAGAAAGGGGGGAGCTGTTTTTT	TRBD2	NA	TRBV4-1	TRBJ2-2
CASSFRMDRGAGELFF	TGTGCCAGCAGCTTCCGTATGGACAGGGGAGCCGGGGAGCTGTTTTTT	TRBD1	NA	TRBV11-2	TRBJ2-2
CASSPGATGRYGYTF	TGTGCCAGCTCACCAGGGGCCACCGGTCGCTATGGCTACACCTTC	NA	NA	TRBV18	TRBJ1-2
CASCPTDPTYEQYF	TGTGCCAGCTGTCCGACAGACCCGACCTACGAGCAGTACTTC	NA	NA	TRBV28	TRBJ2-7
CASSLDRREKLFF	TGTGCCAGCAGCTTAGATCGGCGTGAAAAACTGTTTTTT	NA	NA	TRBV11-2	TRBJ1-4